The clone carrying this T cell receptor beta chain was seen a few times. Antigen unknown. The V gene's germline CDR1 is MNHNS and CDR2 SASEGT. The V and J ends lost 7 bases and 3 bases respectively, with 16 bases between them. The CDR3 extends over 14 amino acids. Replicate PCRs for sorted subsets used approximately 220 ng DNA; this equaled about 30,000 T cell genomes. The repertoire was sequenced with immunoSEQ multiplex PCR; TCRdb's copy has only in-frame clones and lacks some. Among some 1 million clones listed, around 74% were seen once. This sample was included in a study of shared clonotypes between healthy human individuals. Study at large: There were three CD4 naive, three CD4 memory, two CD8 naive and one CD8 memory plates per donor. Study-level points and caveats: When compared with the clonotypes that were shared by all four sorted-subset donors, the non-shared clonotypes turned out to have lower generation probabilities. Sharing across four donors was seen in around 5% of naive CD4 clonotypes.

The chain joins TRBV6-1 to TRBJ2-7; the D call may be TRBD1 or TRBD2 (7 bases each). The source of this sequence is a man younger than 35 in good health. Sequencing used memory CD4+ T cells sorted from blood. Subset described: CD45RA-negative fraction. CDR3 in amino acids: CASTLTGRDYEQYF. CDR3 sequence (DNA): TGTGCCAGCACCCTGACAGGGAGGGACTACGAGCAGTACTTC.